Following are 14 T cell receptor beta chains from one sample sequenced in a study of T cell responses to AZD1222 COVID-19 vaccine. TCRdb keeps only in-frame clones here, not all; method: immunoSEQ multiplex PCR. The table shows around 170,000 clones, with approximately 90% occurring only once. The sequencing used peripheral blood, collected on day 0 of AZD1222 vaccination. The receptors originated from an adult in good health.

DNA for the CDR3: TGTGCCAGCAGTGAACAGGGGAAGCACGAGCAGTACTTC. It translates to CASSEQGKHEQYF. The chain combines TRBV28 with TRBJ2-7; TRBD1 matches 7 bases. Germline CDR1 reads MDHEN; CDR2 reads SYDVKM. The CDR3 spans 13 residues. The V gene end was trimmed by 5 bases and the J gene end by 5 bases; junction bases not matched to a gene: 6.

This clone was recorded once. The chain uses TRBV10-2 and TRBJ1-3, with D perhaps TRBD1 (5 bases). This CDR3 has 13 residues. Germline V gene data show CDR1 as WSHSY and CDR2 as SAAADI. The V gene lost 8 bases and the J gene lost 4 bases, with 12 bases spanning the gap. The CDR3 here is CASSSAGGNTIYF. The CDR3 DNA reads TGCGCCAGCTCCTCGGCAGGGGGAAACACCATATATTTT.

The V gene is TRBV2, the J gene TRBJ2-7; a possible D gene is TRBD2 (5 bases). The CDR3 runs 13 residues. V lost 7 bases, J lost 9 bases, and 19 bases lay in between. Looked up from germline, CDR1 is SNHLY and CDR2 is FYNNEI. CDR3 protein: CASKWTSGDAQYF. The CDR3 DNA sequence: TGTGCCAGCAAGTGGACTTCGGGCGATGCGCAGTACTTC.

The chain carries TRBV7-2 and TRBJ2-1, with D unresolved. V was pared by 6 bases and J by 1 base, with 13 bases between. CDR1 and CDR2 from the germline V gene are SGHTA and FQGNSA. The CDR3 loop spans 15 amino acids. The CDR3 region has the DNA TGTGCCAGCAGGGGGATGATTGGTTCCTACAATGAGCAGTTCTTC. It is translated as CASRGMIGSYNEQFF.

This chain links TRBV11-2 with TRBJ2-3; D gene unclear. The CDR3 length is 15 residues. Germline V gene sequence: CDR1 SGHAT, CDR2 FQNNGV. Trimming cost V 2 bases and J 2 bases, with 11 bases left between them. CDR3 nucleotides: TGTGCCAGCAGCTTAAGGCTCCTGAACACAGATACGCAGTATTTT. Amino acid sequence: CASSLRLLNTDTQYF.

The J gene is TRBJ2-7, the V gene TRBV19, with D hard to call. In germline, CDR1 is LNHDA, CDR2 SQIVND (reference sequence). The CDR3 is 13 amino acids. The V and J ends lost 4 bases and 5 bases respectively, with 12 bases between them. The CDR3 sequence: CASSTPNTDEQYF. CDR3 nucleotide sequence: TGTGCCAGTAGTACGCCCAACACGGACGAGCAGTACTTC.

CDR3 in amino acids: CAIHEGFETGELFF. The CDR3, as DNA: TGTGCCATCCATGAGGGGTTCGAGACCGGGGAGCTGTTTTTT. The chain has TRBV10-3 and TRBJ2-2; D tentatively fits TRBD1 or TRBD2 (5 bases each). CDR1 ENHRY and CDR2 SYGVKD come from the germline V gene. This CDR3 has 14 residues. Trimming stripped 8 bases from V and 5 bases from J, with 15 bases between.

This clone was found once. The chain employs TRBV7-2 and TRBJ2-3; 13 bases map to TRBD2. This CDR3 contains 16 residues. CDR1 SGHTA and CDR2 FQGNSA come from the germline V gene. V was pared by 5 bases and J by 4 bases, with 6 bases of the junction left unmatched. As DNA, the CDR3 is TGTGCCAGCAGCAAGCGGACTAGCGGGGGCCCAGATACGCAGTATTTT. It is translated as CASSKRTSGGPDTQYF.

The CDR3 sequence: CASSKDSFKNIQYF. As DNA, the CDR3 is TGCGCCAGCAGCAAAGACAGTTTCAAAAACATTCAGTACTTC. V and J are TRBV10-1 and TRBJ2-4, with D maybe TRBD1 (5 bases). The CDR3 consists of 14 residues. Germline V CDR1 and CDR2: WNHNN, SYGVQD (reference sequence). V gave up 6 bases and J gave up 3 bases, with 12 bases separating them.

V gene TRBV5-8 combines with J gene TRBJ1-3; D unresolved. The CDR3 totals 13 residues. Trimming left V 1 base short and J 2 bases short, with 4 bases between. The germline V gene has CDR1 SGHTS and CDR2 YDEGEE. The CDR3 here is CASSLNAGNTIYF. The CDR3 nucleotides read TGTGCCAGCAGCTTGAACGCTGGAAACACCATATATTTT.

The chain has TRBV6-5 and TRBJ1-5, with D possibly being TRBD1 (6 bases). This CDR3 contains 13 residues. Germline V lookup: CDR1 MNHEY, CDR2 SVGAGI. V was shortened by 6 bases and J by 3 bases, with 9 bases between the two germline ends. CDR3: CASRDSFNQPQHF. The DNA for the CDR3 is TGTGCCAGCAGGGACAGTTTCAATCAGCCCCAGCATTTT.

The rearrangement uses TRBV6-5 and TRBJ2-5, with a possible D match to TRBD1 (5 bases). V shed 0 bases and J shed 9 bases, with 17 bases lying between them. The CDR3 loop spans 15 amino acids. Germline CDR1 and CDR2: MNHEY and SVGAGI. CDR3: CASSYSTALGWAQYF. The DNA of the CDR3 is TGTGCCAGCAGTTACTCGACAGCTCTCGGGTGGGCCCAGTACTTC.

A single count supports this clone. The chain links TRBV18 to TRBJ2-1; 9 positions agree with TRBD2. Germline CDR1 KGHSH, CDR2 LQKENI. The V and J ends lost 3 bases and 0 bases, in that order; junction bases with no gene match: 6. CDR3 length equals 17 residues. This chain's CDR3 is CASSPSSGASSYNEQFF. CDR3 in DNA: TGTGCCAGCTCACCTTCTAGCGGGGCGAGCTCCTACAATGAGCAGTTCTTC.

V gene TRBV10-3 combines with J gene TRBJ2-1; 7 nucleotides match TRBD1. The V segment lost 6 bases and the J segment 1 base; nucleotides outside the gene matches: 9. Germline CDR1 and CDR2: ENHRY and SYGVKD. The length of the CDR3 is 16 residues. CDR3 sequence reads: CAIRNRGSSSYNEQFF. The DNA of the CDR3 is TGTGCCATCAGGAACAGGGGTTCTTCTTCCTACAATGAGCAGTTCTTC.